The T cell receptor (beta chain) under discussion was sequenced for a study of EBV T-cell therapy then PD-1 blockade in nasopharyngeal carcinoma. The CDR3 sequence is 14 residues long. The germline gives CDR1 MNHEY, CDR2 SVGEGT. The ends lost 2 bases at V and 1 base at J; junction bases unmatched: 2. Assay used: immunoSEQ multiplex PCR; TCRdb lists only in-frame clones, some missing. The top ten clones hold over 25% of a sample with 25,000 or so clones, approximately 87% of them seen once. The treatment is: AdE1-LMPpoly-expanded autologous EBV-specific T-cell therapy followed by anti-PD-1 nivolumab. With respect to this clone: No antigen is known for it.

The receptor's source is a man between 40 and 49 years old with nasopharyngeal carcinoma. This material consisted of CD8+ T cells from blood, taken around day 60 from a patient whose treatment included autologous EBV-specific T cells and nivolumab. V is TRBV6-2 or TRBV6-3 and J is TRBJ2-7, with 7 bases fitting TRBD1. The CDR3 loop is CASSYGTESYEQYF. DNA of the CDR3: TGTGCCAGCAGTTACGGGACAGAATCCTACGAGCAGTACTTC.